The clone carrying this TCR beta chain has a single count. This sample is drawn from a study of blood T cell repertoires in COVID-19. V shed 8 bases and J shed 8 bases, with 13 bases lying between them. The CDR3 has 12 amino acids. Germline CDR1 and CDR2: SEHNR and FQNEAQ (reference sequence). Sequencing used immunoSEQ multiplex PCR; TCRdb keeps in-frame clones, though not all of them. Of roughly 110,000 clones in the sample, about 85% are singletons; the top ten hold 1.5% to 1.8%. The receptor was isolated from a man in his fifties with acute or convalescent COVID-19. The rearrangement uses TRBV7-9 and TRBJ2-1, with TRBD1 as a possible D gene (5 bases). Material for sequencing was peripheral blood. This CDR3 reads CASGRGKDEQFF. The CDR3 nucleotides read TGTGCCAGCGGAAGGGGTAAGGATGAGCAGTTCTTC.